The 21 T cell receptor beta chains below come from one sample, sequenced in a study of long-term antiretroviral therapy in people with HIV. At survey level, the immunoSEQ assay was run in its v3.0 version. Assay: immunoSEQ multiplex PCR; the TCRdb copy retains only in-frame clones and omits some. The data contain fewer than 25,000 clones, 86% of them singletons. The specimen was unsorted PBMCs, collected 1.2 years after starting antiretroviral therapy. The receptors originated from a man aged 45-60 years with HIV.

This clone was recorded only once. The chain couples TRBV28 to TRBJ2-7; possible D gene TRBD2, 6 bases. Germline CDR1 is MDHEN and CDR2 is SYDVKM. The CDR3 contains 14 residues. The ends were cut back, 6 bases at V and 2 bases at J, with 14 bases in the middle. The CDR3 DNA sequence: TGTGCCAGCAGCCTGTGGGGGGAAGCCTACGAGCAGTACTTC. This sequence encodes CASSLWGEAYEQYF. Full variable domain (outside the CDR3, taken from reference TRBV28 and TRBJ2-7): DVKVTQSSRYLVKRTGEKVFLECVQDMDHENMFWYRQDPGLGLRLIYFSYDVKMKEKGDIPEGYSVSREKKERFSLILESASTNQTSMYLCASSLWGEAYEQYFGPGTRLTVT.

The chain employs TRBV28 and TRBJ1-2; D gene ambiguous. CDR1 is MDHEN and CDR2 is SYDVKM in the germline V gene. The ends were cut back, 10 bases at V and 8 bases at J, with 14 bases in the middle. This CDR3 comprises 11 residues. CDR3 amino acids: CATKAGSGYTF. CDR3 in DNA: TGTGCCACCAAGGCCGGGAGCGGCTACACCTTC.

The chain uses TRBV5-3 and TRBJ1-5; D is uncertain. TRBV5-3 is filed as an ORF, its function uncertain. Trimming pared 4 bases from V and 2 bases from J, leaving 10 bases between. The CDR3 consists of 14 residues. The CDR3 nucleotides are TGTGCCAGAAGCGGAAGAGACGGCAATCAGCCCCAGCATTTT. Its translation: CARSGRDGNQPQHF.

This clone has a single count. V is TRBV28 and J is TRBJ1-1; possibly TRBD1 for D (6 bases). The CDR3 spans 14 residues. V was cut by 6 bases and J by 10 bases, with 21 bases left in between. The germline gives CDR1 MDHEN, CDR2 SYDVKM. CDR3 coding DNA: TGTGCCAGCAGCCCCCGTAGGATCCAGGGGCGAGCTTTCTTT. Encoded protein: CASSPRRIQGRAFF.

The rearrangement joins TRBV7-9 to TRBJ1-1; the D is unclear. This CDR3 has 14 residues. Germline loops: CDR1 SEHNR, CDR2 FQNEAQ (reference sequence). V was cut by 7 bases and J by 0 bases, with 12 bases left in between. The CDR3 sequence is CASMARSMNTEAFF. CDR3 DNA: TGTGCCAGCATGGCCAGGTCCATGAACACTGAAGCTTTCTTT.

The V gene is TRBV6-1, the J gene TRBJ1-2; D uncertain. The CDR3 covers 12 residues. Germline CDR1 reads MNHNS; CDR2 reads SASEGT. Trimming pared 6 bases from V and 8 bases from J, leaving 13 bases between. The CDR3 region has the DNA TGTGCCAGCAGAACCGACTGGCGGGGCTACACCTTC. Its translation: CASRTDWRGYTF.

This clone was counted a single time. This chain connects TRBV19 to TRBJ1-5; D gene ambiguous. Germline CDR1 is LNHDA and CDR2 is SQIVND (reference sequence). V shed 2 bases and J shed 1 base, with 12 bases lying between them. The CDR3 totals 16 residues. CDR3 protein: CASSIRSSTSNQPQHF. The CDR3 nucleotides read TGTGCCAGTAGTATAAGAAGCAGTACAAGCAATCAGCCCCAGCATTTT.

The genes are TRBV7-8 and TRBJ1-5; D may be TRBD1 (5 bases). V shed 5 bases and J shed 3 bases, with 23 bases lying between them. Germline V gene data show CDR1 as SGHVS and CDR2 as FQNEAQ. The CDR3 is 18 residues long. The CDR3 DNA follows: TGTGCCAGCAGCCAGAGGGCGCTCTCCCAAGGGGACAATCAGCCCCAGCATTTT. Amino acid sequence: CASSQRALSQGDNQPQHF.

This chain links TRBV7-9 with TRBJ2-7, with 8 positions matching TRBD2. The CDR3 runs to 14 residues. Germline loops: CDR1 SEHNR, CDR2 FQNEAQ (reference sequence). J lost 0 bases, V lost 4 bases, and 2 bases had no gene match. The chain's CDR3 is CASSSGGSSYEQYF. The DNA of the CDR3 is TGTGCCAGCAGCTCGGGGGGGAGCTCCTACGAGCAGTACTTC.

This sequence joins TRBV6-4 and TRBJ1-1; 8 nucleotides line up with TRBD1. J lost 6 bases, V lost 6 bases, and 12 bases had no gene match. Germline CDR1 and CDR2: MRHNA and SNTAGT. The CDR3 has 15 amino acids. The CDR3 DNA sequence: TGTGCCAGCAGAGCACCTGGACAGGGAAGGGCTGAAGCTTTCTTT. The encoded protein is CASRAPGQGRAEAFF.

CDR3: CASSLAWQGAASDTQYF. The CDR3 DNA reads as TGTGCCAGCAGCTTGGCCTGGCAGGGCGCTGCTTCAGATACGCAGTATTTT. The V call is TRBV5-8, the J call TRBJ2-3; perhaps TRBD1 as D (5 bases). Germline V gene lookup returns CDR1 SGHTS and CDR2 YDEGEE. The germline V and J ends were trimmed by 0 bases and 4 bases, with 18 bases remaining between them. The CDR3 spans 17 residues.

The genes are TRBV5-6 and TRBJ2-2; D is possibly TRBD1 (7 bases). Germline loops: CDR1 SGHDT, CDR2 YYEEEE. The CDR3 consists of 14 residues. The V gene lost 4 bases and the J gene lost 7 bases, with 14 bases spanning the gap. CDR3 DNA sequence: TGTGCCAGCAGCCCAGGGGGGCTTAGCGGGGAGCTGTTTTTT. This translates into CASSPGGLSGELFF. The entire variable domain, with the rest obtained from reference TRBV5-6 and TRBJ2-2, is as follows: DAGVTQSPTHLIKTRGQQVTLRCSPKSGHDTVSWYQQALGQGPQFIFQYYEEEERQRGNFPDRFSGHQFPNYSSELNVNALLLGDSALYLCASSPGGLSGELFFGEGSRLTVL.

The J gene is TRBJ1-2, the V gene TRBV10-3, with 9 nucleotides matching TRBD1. This CDR3 region has 14 residues. With 3 bases clipped from V and 7 bases from J, the junction kept 6 bases outside the gene matches. Germline values: CDR1 ENHRY, CDR2 SYGVKD. The chain's CDR3 is CAISDTGGSIGYTF. CDR3 nucleotides: TGTGCCATCAGTGACACAGGGGGCTCTATTGGCTACACCTTC.

The chain couples TRBV6-5 to TRBJ2-3; 12 nucleotides agree with TRBD2. The CDR3 consists of 15 residues. In germline, CDR1 is MNHEY, CDR2 SVGAGI. J gave up 6 bases and V 2 bases, and 3 bases lay outside the gene matches. In DNA form, the CDR3 reads TGTGCCAGCAGTTACGGGCTAGCGGGGGGGGATACGCAGTATTTT. It yields the protein CASSYGLAGGDTQYF.

The chain carries TRBV6-5 and TRBJ1-4, with no clear D. Trimming stripped 4 bases from V and 8 bases from J, with 11 bases between. The germline V gene encodes CDR1 MNHEY and CDR2 SVGAGI. This CDR3 is 13 amino acids long. The CDR3 nucleotides are TGTGCCAGCAGTTTGGAATTGGGGGAAAAACTGTTTTTT. It codes for CASSLELGEKLFF.

This clone was observed a single time. The rearrangement links TRBV30 to TRBJ1-1; D is unresolved. V was clipped by 8 bases and J by 1 base, with 11 bases between them. Germline V gene sequence: CDR1 GTSNPN, CDR2 SVGIG (reference sequence). The CDR3 consists of 12 residues. In DNA form, the CDR3 reads TGTGCCCGAAAGGGAAGGAACACTGAAGCTTTCTTT. This encodes CARKGRNTEAFF. Supplemented by reference TRBV30 and TRBJ1-1, the full variable domain reads SQTIHQWPATLVQPVGSPLSLECTVEGTSNPNLYWYRQAAGRGLQLLFYSVGIGQISSEVPQNLSASRPQDRQFILSSKKLLLSDSGFYLCARKGRNTEAFFGQGTRLTVV.

The rearrangement links TRBV6-1 to TRBJ1-1; TRBD1 might be the D (5 bases). The CDR3 consists of 14 residues. In germline, CDR1 is MNHNS, CDR2 SASEGT. The germline V and J ends were trimmed by 5 bases and 7 bases, with 17 bases remaining between them. CDR3 protein: CASSFPDGTHEAFF. The DNA for the CDR3 is TGTGCCAGCAGTTTCCCGGACGGGACCCATGAAGCTTTCTTT.

The rearrangement links TRBV19 to TRBJ1-2; no reliable D call. There are 14 residues in the CDR3. Germline CDR1 reads LNHDA; CDR2 reads SQIVND (reference sequence). Trimming shortened V by 4 bases and J by 6 bases, and 15 bases separated the two germline ends. DNA of the CDR3: TGTGCCAGTAGTAGCCTGCGGCAGTCGGATGGCTACACCTTC. It translates to CASSSLRQSDGYTF.

The rearrangement uses TRBV18 and TRBJ2-2; the D is unclear. Trimming stripped 4 bases from V and 4 bases from J, with 16 bases between. Germline CDR1 reads KGHSH; CDR2 reads LQKENI. The CDR3 extends over 16 amino acids. The CDR3 coding sequence is TGTGCCAGCTCACTAGGCCAAGCTCCGGGCACCGGGGAGCTGTTTTTT. Its protein product is CASSLGQAPGTGELFF. Supplemented by reference TRBV18 and TRBJ2-2, the full variable domain reads NAGVMQNPRHLVRRRGQEARLRCSPMKGHSHVYWYRQLPEEGLKFMVYLQKENIIDESGMPKERFSAEFPKEGPSILRIQQVVRGDSAAYFCASSLGQAPGTGELFFGEGSRLTVL.

This clone was detected once. The gene calls are TRBV27 and TRBJ2-7; a weak D match, TRBD2 (6 bases). The CDR3 runs to 13 residues. The germline V gene has CDR1 MNHEY and CDR2 SMNVEV (reference sequence). Trimming removed 4 bases at V and 6 bases at J, with 13 bases between. CDR3 coding DNA: TGTGCCAGCAGTTATTCAAGGGGAGGCGAGCAGTACTTC. It codes for CASSYSRGGEQYF.

This clone is large in the sample. V and J are TRBV7-2 and TRBJ1-4; D ambiguous. The ends were cut back, 3 bases at V and 0 bases at J, with 11 bases in the middle. Germline CDR1 SGHTA, CDR2 FQGNSA. The CDR3 totals 16 residues. The CDR3 loop is CASSLTPFATNEKLFF. The CDR3 coding sequence is TGTGCCAGCAGCTTGACACCCTTCGCAACTAATGAAAAACTGTTTTTT.